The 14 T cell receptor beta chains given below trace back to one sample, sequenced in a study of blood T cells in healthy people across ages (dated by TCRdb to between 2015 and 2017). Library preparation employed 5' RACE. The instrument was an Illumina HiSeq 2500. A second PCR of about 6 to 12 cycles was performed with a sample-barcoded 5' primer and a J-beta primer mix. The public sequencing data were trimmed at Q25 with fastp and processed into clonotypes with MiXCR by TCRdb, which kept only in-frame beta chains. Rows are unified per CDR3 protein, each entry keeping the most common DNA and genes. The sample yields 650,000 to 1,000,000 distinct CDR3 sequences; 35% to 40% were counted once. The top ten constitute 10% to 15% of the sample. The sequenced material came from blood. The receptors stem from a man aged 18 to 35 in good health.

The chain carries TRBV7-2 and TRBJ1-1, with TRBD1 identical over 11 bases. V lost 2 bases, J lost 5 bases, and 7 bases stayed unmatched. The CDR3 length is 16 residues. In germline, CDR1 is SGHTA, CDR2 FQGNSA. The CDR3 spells CASSLRTGGWGTEAFF. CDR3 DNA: TGTGCCAGCAGCTTAAGGACAGGGGGCTGGGGGACTGAAGCTTTCTTT.

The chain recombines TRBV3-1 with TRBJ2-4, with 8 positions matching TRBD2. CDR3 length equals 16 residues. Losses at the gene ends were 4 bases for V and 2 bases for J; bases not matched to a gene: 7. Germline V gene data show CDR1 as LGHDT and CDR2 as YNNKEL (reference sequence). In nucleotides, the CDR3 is TGTGCCAGCAGCCTCAGGGGCGGGGGGACCAAAAACATTCAGTACTTC. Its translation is CASSLRGGGTKNIQYF. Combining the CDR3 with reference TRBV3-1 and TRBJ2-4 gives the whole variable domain DTAVSQTPKYLVTQMGNDKSIKCEQNLGHDTMYWYKQDSKKFLKIMFSYNNKELIINETVPNRFSPKSPDKAHLNLHINSLELGDSAVYFCASSLRGGGTKNIQYFGAGTRLSVL.

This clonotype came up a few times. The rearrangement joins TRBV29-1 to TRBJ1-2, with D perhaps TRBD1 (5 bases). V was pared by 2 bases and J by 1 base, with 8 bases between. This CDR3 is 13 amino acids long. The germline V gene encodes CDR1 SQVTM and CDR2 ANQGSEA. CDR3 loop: CSVEQGNNYGYTF. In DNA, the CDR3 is TGCAGCGTTGAACAGGGTAATAACTATGGCTACACCTTC.

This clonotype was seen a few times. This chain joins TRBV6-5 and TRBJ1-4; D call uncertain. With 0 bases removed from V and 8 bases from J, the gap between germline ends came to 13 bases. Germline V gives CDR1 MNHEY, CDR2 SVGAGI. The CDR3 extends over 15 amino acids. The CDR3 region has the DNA TGTGCCAGCAGTTACTCTGCGTCCCCCGGGGAAAAACTGTTTTTT. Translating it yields CASSYSASPGEKLFF.

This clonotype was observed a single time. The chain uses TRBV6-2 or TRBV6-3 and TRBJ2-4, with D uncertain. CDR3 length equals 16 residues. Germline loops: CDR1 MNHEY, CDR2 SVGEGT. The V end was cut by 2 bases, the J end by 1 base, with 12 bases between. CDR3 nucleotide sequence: TGTGCCAGCAGTTACCAACAGCTGGCGGCCAAAAACATTCAGTACTTC. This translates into CASSYQQLAAKNIQYF.

The CDR3 nucleotides are TGTGCCAGCAGCCAAGTTGGGGGCGCCAGGAATTCACCCCTCCACTTT. Translation: CASSQVGGARNSPLHF. The J gene is TRBJ1-6, the V gene TRBV14, with TRBD1 as a possible D gene (6 bases). Per the germline V gene, CDR1 is SGHDN and CDR2 is FVKESK. Trimming cost V 1 base and J 7 bases, with 14 bases left between them. The CDR3 contains 16 residues. Full variable domain (rest looked up from reference TRBV14 and TRBJ1-6): EAGVTQFPSHSVIEKGQTVTLRCDPISGHDNLYWYRRVMGKEIKFLLHFVKESKQDESGMPNNRFLAERTGGTYSTLKVQPAELEDSGVYFCASSQVGGARNSPLHFGNGTRLTVT.

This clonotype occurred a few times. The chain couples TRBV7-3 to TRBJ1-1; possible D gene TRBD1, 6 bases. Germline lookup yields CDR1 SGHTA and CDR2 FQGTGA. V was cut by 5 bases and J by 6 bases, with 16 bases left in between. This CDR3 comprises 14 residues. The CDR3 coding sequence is TGTGCCAGCAGCATCACGACAGGTAGCCCTGAAGCTTTCTTT. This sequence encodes CASSITTGSPEAFF.

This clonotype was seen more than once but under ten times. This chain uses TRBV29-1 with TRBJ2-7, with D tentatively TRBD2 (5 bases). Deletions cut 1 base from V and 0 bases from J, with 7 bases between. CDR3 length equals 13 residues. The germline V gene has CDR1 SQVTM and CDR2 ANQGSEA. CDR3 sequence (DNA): TGCAGCGTTGAAGCGGGGAGCTCCTACGAGCAGTACTTC. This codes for CSVEAGSSYEQYF.

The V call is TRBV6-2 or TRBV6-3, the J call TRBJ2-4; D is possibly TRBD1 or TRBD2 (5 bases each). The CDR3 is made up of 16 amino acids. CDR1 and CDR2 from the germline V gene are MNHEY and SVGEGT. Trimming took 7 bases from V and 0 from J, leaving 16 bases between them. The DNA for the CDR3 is TGTGCCAGCAACCGAGGGACGGTACTAGCCAAAAACATTCAGTACTTC. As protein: CASNRGTVLAKNIQYF.

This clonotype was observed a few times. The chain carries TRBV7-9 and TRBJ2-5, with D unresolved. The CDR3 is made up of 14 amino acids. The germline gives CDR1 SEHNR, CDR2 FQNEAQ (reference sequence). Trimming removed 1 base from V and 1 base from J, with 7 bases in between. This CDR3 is CASSLVNSQETQYF. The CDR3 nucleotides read TGTGCCAGCAGCTTAGTTAACAGCCAAGAGACCCAGTACTTC.

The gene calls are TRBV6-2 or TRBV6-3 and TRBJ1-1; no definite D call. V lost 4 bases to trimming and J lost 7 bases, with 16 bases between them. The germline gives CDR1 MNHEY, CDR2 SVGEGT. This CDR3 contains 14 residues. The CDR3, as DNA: TGTGCCAGCAGTTTCACCCCCGCTTTGGGTGAAGCTTTCTTT. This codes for CASSFTPALGEAFF.

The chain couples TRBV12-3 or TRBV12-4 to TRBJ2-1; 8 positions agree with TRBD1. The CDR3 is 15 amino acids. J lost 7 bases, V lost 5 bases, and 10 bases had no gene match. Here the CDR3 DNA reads TGTGCCAGCAGTCCCGACAGGGGCCTCAGTAATGAGCAGTTCTTC. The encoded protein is CASSPDRGLSNEQFF.

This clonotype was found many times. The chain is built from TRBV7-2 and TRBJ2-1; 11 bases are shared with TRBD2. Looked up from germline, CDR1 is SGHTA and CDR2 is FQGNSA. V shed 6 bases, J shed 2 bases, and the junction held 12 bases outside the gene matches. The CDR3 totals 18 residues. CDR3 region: CASRLQGLAVNPYNEQFF. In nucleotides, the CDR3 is TGTGCCAGCAGATTACAGGGACTAGCGGTAAACCCCTACAATGAGCAGTTCTTC.

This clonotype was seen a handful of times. CDR3 loop: CSARGTENSPLHF. CDR3 coding DNA: TGCAGTGCTAGAGGGACTGAGAATTCACCCCTCCACTTT. The rearrangement uses TRBV20-1 and TRBJ1-6; no clear D gene. CDR3 size: 13 residues. The germline gives CDR1 DFQATT, CDR2 SNEGSKA (reference sequence). V lost 1 base to trimming and J lost 7 bases, with 8 bases between them.